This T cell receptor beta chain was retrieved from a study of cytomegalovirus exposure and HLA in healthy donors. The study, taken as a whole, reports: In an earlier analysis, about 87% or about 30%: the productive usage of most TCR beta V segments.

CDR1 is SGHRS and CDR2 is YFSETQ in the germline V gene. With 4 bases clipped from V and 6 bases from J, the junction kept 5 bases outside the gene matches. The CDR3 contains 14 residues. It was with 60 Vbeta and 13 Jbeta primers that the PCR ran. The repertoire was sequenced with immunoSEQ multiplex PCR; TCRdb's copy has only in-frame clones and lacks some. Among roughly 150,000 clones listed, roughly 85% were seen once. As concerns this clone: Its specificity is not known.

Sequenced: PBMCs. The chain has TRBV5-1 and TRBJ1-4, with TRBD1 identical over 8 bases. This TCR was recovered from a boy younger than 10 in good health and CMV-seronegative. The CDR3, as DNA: TGCGCCAGCAGCATGGGACAGGTACATGAAAAACTGTTTTTT. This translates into CASSMGQVHEKLFF.